The present T cell receptor (beta chain) was sequenced within a study of CXCR3-negative and CXCR3-positive naive CD8 T cells. General observations from the study: The study found more hydrophobic TRB CDR3s in CXCR3-positive naive cells than in CXCR3-negative naive cells.

There are 13 residues in the CDR3. The germline CDR1 and CDR2 sequences are MDHEN and SYDVKM. In regard to this clonotype: Antigen specificity is unknown.

UMI-labeled TRB cDNA libraries were prepared by 5' RACE. Reanalyzing the 5' RACE reads, TCRdb keeps one entry per CDR3 protein, without DNA. The repertoire table contains about 120,000 distinct CDR3 sequences. Sequenced input: naive CXCR3+ CD8+ T cells from blood. Indicated subset: CD45RO-CCR7+CD27+CD95- naive CD8+ T cells expressing CXCR3 (TNR3+). The chain is built from TRBV28 and TRBJ2-7. This TCR was recovered from a human donor in good health. Some clones in this sample may be carry-over from other donors' samples. Here the CDR3 reads CASSLGWKGEQYF.